The clone carrying this TCR beta chain was picked up many times. Trimming took 6 bases from V and 0 from J, leaving 8 bases between them. There are 14 residues in the CDR3. Per germline, CDR1 KGHSH and CDR2 LQKENI. The sample's time point: patch test 1, 2 weeks after DPC sensitization. Stated treatment: therapeutic diphenylcyclopropenone sensitization with weekly scalp DPC. These data originate in a study of human T cells and chemical hapten exposure. Across the study: All through the roughly 24-week study, the scalp of each patient received diphenylcyclopropenone doses weekly. Application of 0.01% DPC to the upper back was done by patch test, with a reading at 6 days.

One entry per CDR3 protein, called by TCRdb with MiXCR from the RACE reads. The table includes about 82,000 distinct CDR3 sequences, 9.5% to 12% detected once. The clonotype originates from a woman between 45 and 60 years old with alopecia areata. Some clones in this sample may be carry-over from other donors' samples. V and J are TRBV18 and TRBJ2-2, with D tentatively TRBD2 (5 bases). Sequencing used whole blood, obtained in connection with sensitization to the hapten diphenylcyclopropenone (DPC). The CDR3 loop is CASSPAANTGELFF. The CDR3 DNA follows: TGTGCCAGCTCTCCAGCGGCGAACACCGGGGAGCTGTTTTTT. Full variable domain (missing parts from reference TRBV18 and TRBJ2-2): NAGVMQNPRHLVRRRGQEARLRCSPMKGHSHVYWYRQLPEEGLKFMVYLQKENIIDESGMPKERFSAEFPKEGPSILRIQQVVRGDSAAYFCASSPAANTGELFFGEGSRLTVL.